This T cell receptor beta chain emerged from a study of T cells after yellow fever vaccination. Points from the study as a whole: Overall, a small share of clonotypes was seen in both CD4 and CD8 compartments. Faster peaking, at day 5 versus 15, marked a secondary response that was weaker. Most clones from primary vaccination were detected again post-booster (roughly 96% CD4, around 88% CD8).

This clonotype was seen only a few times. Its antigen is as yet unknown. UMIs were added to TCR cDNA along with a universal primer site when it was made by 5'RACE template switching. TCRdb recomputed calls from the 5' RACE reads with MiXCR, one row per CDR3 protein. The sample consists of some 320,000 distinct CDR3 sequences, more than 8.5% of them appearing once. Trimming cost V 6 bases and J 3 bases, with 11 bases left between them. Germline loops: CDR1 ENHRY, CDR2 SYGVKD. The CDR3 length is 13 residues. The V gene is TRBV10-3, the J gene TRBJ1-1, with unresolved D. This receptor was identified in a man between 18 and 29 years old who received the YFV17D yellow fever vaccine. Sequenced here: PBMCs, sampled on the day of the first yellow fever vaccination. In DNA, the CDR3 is TGTGCCATCAGGGGCGCTGGAGACACTGAAGCTTTCTTT. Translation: CAIRGAGDTEAFF.